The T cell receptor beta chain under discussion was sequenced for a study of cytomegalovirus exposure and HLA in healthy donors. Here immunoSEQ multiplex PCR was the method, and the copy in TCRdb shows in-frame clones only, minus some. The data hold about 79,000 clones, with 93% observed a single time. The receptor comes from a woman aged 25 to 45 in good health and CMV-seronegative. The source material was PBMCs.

As DNA, the CDR3 is TGTGCCAGTAGTTCGCCGGGACAGGGGGTCACTGAAGCTTTCTTT. Protein product: CASSSPGQGVTEAFF. This chain uses TRBV19 with TRBJ1-1; 11 bases are shared with TRBD1. The junction had 6 bases not matched to a gene; V was cut back by 5 bases and J by 4 bases. Germline lookup yields CDR1 LNHDA and CDR2 SQIVND (reference sequence). There are 15 residues in the CDR3.